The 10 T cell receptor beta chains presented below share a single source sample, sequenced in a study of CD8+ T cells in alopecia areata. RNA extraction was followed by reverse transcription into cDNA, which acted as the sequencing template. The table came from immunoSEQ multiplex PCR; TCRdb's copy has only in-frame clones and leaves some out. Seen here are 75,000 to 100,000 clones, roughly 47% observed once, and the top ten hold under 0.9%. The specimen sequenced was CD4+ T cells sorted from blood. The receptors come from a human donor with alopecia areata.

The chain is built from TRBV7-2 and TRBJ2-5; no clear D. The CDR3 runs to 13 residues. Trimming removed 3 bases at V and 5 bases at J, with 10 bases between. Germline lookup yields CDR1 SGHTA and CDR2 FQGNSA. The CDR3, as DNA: TGTGCCAGCAGCTTGCAAGCGAGGGAGACCCAGTACTTC. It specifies CASSLQARETQYF.

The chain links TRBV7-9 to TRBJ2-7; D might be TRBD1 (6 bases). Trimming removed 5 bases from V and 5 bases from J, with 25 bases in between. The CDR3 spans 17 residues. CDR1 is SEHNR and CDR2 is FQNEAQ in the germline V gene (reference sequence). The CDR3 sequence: CASSIGTPSKRLHEQYF. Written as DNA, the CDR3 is TGTGCCAGCAGCATCGGGACACCGAGTAAAAGACTACACGAGCAGTACTTC. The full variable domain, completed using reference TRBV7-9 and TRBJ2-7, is DTGVSQNPRHKITKRGQNVTFRCDPISEHNRLYWYRQTLGQGPEFLTYFQNEAQLEKSRLLSDRFSAERPKGSFSTLEIQRTEQGDSAMYLCASSIGTPSKRLHEQYFGPGTRLTVT.

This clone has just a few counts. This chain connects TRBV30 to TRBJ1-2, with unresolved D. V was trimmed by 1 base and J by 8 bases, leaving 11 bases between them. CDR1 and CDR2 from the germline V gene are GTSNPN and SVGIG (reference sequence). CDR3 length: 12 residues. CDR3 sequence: CAWSGLHRGYTF. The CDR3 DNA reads TGTGCCTGGAGTGGGCTCCATCGAGGCTACACCTTC.

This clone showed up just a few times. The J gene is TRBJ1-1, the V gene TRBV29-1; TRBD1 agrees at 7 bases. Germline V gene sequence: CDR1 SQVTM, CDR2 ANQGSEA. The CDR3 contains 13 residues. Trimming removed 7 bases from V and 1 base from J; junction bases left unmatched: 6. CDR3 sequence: CSDRQGWNTEAFF. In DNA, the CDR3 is TGCAGCGACCGACAGGGTTGGAACACTGAAGCTTTCTTT.

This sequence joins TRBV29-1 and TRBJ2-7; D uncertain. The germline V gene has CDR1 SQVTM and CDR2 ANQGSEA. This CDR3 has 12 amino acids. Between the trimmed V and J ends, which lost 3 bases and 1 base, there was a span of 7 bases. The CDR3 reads CSVEVGSYEQYF. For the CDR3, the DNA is TGCAGCGTTGAGGTGGGGTCCTACGAGCAGTACTTC.

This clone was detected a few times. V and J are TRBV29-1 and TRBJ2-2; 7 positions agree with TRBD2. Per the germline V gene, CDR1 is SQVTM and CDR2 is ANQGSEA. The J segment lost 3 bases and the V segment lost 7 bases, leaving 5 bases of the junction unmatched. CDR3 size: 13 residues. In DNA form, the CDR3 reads TGCAGCGCGCTAGCGGTATACACCGGGGAGCTGTTTTTT. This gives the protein CSALAVYTGELFF.

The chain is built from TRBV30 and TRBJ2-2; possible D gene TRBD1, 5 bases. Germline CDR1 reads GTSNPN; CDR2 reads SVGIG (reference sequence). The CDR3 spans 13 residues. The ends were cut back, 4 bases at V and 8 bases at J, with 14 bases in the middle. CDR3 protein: CAWTGRAVGELFF. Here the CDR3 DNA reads TGTGCCTGGACGGGCAGGGCAGTTGGGGAGCTGTTTTTT.

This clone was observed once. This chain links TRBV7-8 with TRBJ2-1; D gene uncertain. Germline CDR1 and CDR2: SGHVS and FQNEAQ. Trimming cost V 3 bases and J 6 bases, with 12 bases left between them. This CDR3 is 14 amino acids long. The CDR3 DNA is TGTGCCAGCAGCTTCGATCGGCAGGCCAATGAGCAGTTCTTC. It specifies CASSFDRQANEQFF.

The CDR3 nucleotides read TGTGCCAGCAGCCGAGAAAACGAGCAGTACTTC. This sequence encodes CASSRENEQYF. V gene TRBV7-6 combines with J gene TRBJ2-7, with D hard to call. The CDR3 is 11 amino acids. Per germline, CDR1 SGHVS and CDR2 FNYEAQ. The V end was cut by 5 bases, the J end by 5 bases, with 7 bases between.

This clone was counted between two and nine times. DNA of the CDR3: TGCAGCGTTACACAGGGGTTCGGGGAGCTGTTTTTT. Protein product: CSVTQGFGELFF. The genes are TRBV29-1 and TRBJ2-2, with 7 bases identical to TRBD1. Germline V gene data show CDR1 as SQVTM and CDR2 as ANQGSEA. The trim removed 5 bases at V and 7 bases at J, leaving 4 bases unmatched. The CDR3 totals 12 residues.